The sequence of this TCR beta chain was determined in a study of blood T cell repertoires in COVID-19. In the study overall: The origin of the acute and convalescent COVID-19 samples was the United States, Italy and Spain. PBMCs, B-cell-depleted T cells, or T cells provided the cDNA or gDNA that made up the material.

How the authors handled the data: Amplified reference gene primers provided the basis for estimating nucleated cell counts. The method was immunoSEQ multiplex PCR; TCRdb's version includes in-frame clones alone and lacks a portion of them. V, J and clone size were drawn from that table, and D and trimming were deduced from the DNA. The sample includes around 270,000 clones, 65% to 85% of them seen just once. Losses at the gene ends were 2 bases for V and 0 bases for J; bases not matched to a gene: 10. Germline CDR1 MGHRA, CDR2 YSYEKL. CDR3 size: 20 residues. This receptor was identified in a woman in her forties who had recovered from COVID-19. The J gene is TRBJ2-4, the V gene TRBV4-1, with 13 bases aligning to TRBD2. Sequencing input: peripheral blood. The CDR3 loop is CASSQQGGTSGVVAKNIQYF. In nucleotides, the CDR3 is TGCGCCAGCAGCCAACAGGGCGGGACTAGCGGGGTTGTAGCCAAAAACATTCAGTACTTC.